Listed below are T cell receptor beta chains from one sample, sequenced in a study of blood T cell repertoires in COVID-19. Profiled with immunoSEQ multiplex PCR; TCRdb holds only in-frame clones, not every one. Of tens of thousands of clones listed, approximately 92% are singletons. Input material: peripheral blood. All receptors derive from a woman of 80 years or more with acute or convalescent COVID-19. Both conserved end residues are trimmed from each CDR3. Size tells how often a clone was seen (once, few, many) or the class of an expanded clone, and some rows leave it out.

abundance: .
v_gene: TRBV2
j_gene: TRBJ2-3
CDR3aa: ASSFTGGDTQY

abundance: once
v_gene: TRBV19
j_gene: TRBJ1-3
CDR3aa: ASKPGQGKSGNTIY

abundance: .
v_gene: TRBV27
j_gene: TRBJ1-1
CDR3aa: ASSLGRGGEAF

abundance: .
v_gene: TRBV6-5
j_gene: TRBJ2-2
CDR3aa: ASRRGTVNTGELF

abundance: .
v_gene: TRBV16
j_gene: TRBJ1-4
CDR3aa: ASDSGTDNEKLF

abundance: .
v_gene: TRBV14
j_gene: TRBJ1-2
CDR3aa: ASSQADRRNYGYT

abundance: .
v_gene: TRBV2
j_gene: TRBJ1-5
CDR3aa: ASSGGQGRNQPQH

abundance: once
v_gene: TRBV7-6
j_gene: TRBJ2-2
CDR3aa: ASSLVSIGTARELF

abundance: .
v_gene: TRBV3-1/TRBV3-2
j_gene: TRBJ2-5
CDR3aa: ASSQDLETQY

abundance: .
v_gene: TRBV18
j_gene: TRBJ2-5
CDR3aa: ASSPATGDATQY

abundance: .
v_gene: TRBV7-9
j_gene: TRBJ1-3
CDR3aa: ASSLVRDTIY

abundance: .
v_gene: TRBV18
j_gene: TRBJ2-3
CDR3aa: ASSPLADLSTDTQY

abundance: .
v_gene: TRBV5-1
j_gene: TRBJ2-2
CDR3aa: ASSLAWTGNTGELF

abundance: .
v_gene: TRBV5-1
j_gene: TRBJ2-3
CDR3aa: ASSLGPASTDTQY

abundance: .
v_gene: TRBV5-1
j_gene: TRBJ1-1
CDR3aa: ASSFRGTSPEAF

abundance: .
v_gene: TRBV2
j_gene: TRBJ2-3
CDR3aa: ASSRDRGTDTQY

abundance: .
v_gene: TRBV5-1
j_gene: TRBJ1-1
CDR3aa: ASSTPDTVNTEAF

abundance: .
v_gene: TRBV6-2/TRBV6-3
j_gene: TRBJ1-5
CDR3aa: ASSYSTRGQGSDQPQH

abundance: .
v_gene: TRBV28
j_gene: TRBJ1-2
CDR3aa: ASSDPGLGRYGYT

abundance: .
v_gene: TRBV20-1
j_gene: TRBJ2-7
CDR3aa: SATKEYEQY

abundance: once
v_gene: TRBV5-6
j_gene: TRBJ2-7
CDR3aa: ASNRVGLAGAYYEQY

abundance: .
v_gene: TRBV7-3
j_gene: TRBJ2-1
CDR3aa: ASSPLPGGNNEQF

abundance: .
v_gene: TRBV6-5
j_gene: TRBJ2-1
CDR3aa: ASSYSQRGGRNEQF

abundance: .
v_gene: TRBV5-1
j_gene: TRBJ1-1
CDR3aa: ASRPGTGSTEAF

abundance: .
v_gene: TRBV6-2/TRBV6-3
j_gene: TRBJ1-2
CDR3aa: ASSYSIRTGDYGYT

abundance: .
v_gene: TRBV18
j_gene: TRBJ1-6
CDR3aa: ASSPDQVYNSPLH

abundance: .
v_gene: TRBV7-3
j_gene: TRBJ2-1
CDR3aa: ASSPNGRRTSGNNEQF

abundance: .
v_gene: TRBV18
j_gene: TRBJ2-3
CDR3aa: ASSPLPGLASDTQY

abundance: .
v_gene: TRBV2
j_gene: TRBJ1-2
CDR3aa: ASARDGSSGYT

abundance: .
v_gene: TRBV2
j_gene: TRBJ1-4
CDR3aa: ASSELGAQEKLF

abundance: .
v_gene: TRBV13
j_gene: TRBJ2-1
CDR3aa: ASSKVGTGGRNEQF

abundance: .
v_gene: TRBV5-6
j_gene: TRBJ1-3
CDR3aa: ASSLAGGTAGNTIY

abundance: .
v_gene: TRBV14
j_gene: TRBJ1-2
CDR3aa: ASSQDRQGAYGYT

abundance: .
v_gene: TRBV10-3
j_gene: TRBJ2-3
CDR3aa: AISESAAGGQADTQY

abundance: .
v_gene: TRBV3-1/TRBV3-2
j_gene: TRBJ2-1
CDR3aa: ASSQVSGLISYNEQF

abundance: few
v_gene: TRBV30
j_gene: TRBJ1-5
CDR3aa: AWSGRDGQPQH

abundance: .
v_gene: TRBV27
j_gene: TRBJ2-1
CDR3aa: ASSTSGGTYNEQF

abundance: .
v_gene: TRBV27
j_gene: TRBJ2-1
CDR3aa: ASSLLGLAGVGYNEQF